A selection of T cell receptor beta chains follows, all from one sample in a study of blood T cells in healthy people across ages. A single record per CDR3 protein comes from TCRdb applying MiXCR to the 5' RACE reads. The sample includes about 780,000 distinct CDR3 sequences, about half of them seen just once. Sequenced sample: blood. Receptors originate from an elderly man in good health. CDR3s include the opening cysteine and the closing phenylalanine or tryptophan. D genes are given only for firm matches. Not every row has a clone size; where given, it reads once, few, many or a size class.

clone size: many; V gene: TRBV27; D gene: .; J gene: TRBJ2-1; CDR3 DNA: TGTGCCAGCAGTTTTCGGGGGATTGGGGATGAGCAGTTCTTC; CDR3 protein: CASSFRGIGDEQFF
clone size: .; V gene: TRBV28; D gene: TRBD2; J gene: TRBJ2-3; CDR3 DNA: TGTGCCAGCAGTCCTAGCGGGAGTGATACGCAGTATTTT; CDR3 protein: CASSPSGSDTQYF
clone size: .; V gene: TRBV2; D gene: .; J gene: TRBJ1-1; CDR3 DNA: TGTGCCAGCGGTGGAGGGGAAGCTTTCTTT; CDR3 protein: CASGGGEAFF
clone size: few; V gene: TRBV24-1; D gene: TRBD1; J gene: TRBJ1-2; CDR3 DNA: TGTGCCACCAGTGATGCTACAGGGGGCGCAGGCGCCGCGGGGGGCTACACCTTC; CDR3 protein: CATSDATGGAGAAGGYTF
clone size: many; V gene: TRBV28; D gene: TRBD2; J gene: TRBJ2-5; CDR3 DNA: TGTGCCAGCAGTCGACGGGTAGCGGGAGGGCGGGAGACCCAGTACTTC; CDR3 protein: CASSRRVAGGRETQYF
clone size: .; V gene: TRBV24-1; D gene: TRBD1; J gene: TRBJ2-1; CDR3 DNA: TGTGCCACCAGTGATTTGGCGACAGGGGGACAGACCCAGTTCTTC; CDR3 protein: CATSDLATGGQTQFF
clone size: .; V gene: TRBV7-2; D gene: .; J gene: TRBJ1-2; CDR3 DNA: TGTGCCAGCAGCCCTCTCAACTATGGCTACACCTTC; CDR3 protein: CASSPLNYGYTF
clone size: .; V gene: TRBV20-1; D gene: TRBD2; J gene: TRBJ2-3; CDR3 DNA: TGCAGTGCGCCACGGGGGGGTGTGAGCACAGATACGCAGTATTTT; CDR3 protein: CSAPRGGVSTDTQYF
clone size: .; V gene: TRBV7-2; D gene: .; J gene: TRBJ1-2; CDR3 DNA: TGTGCCAGCAGCCCGCCGGAGCGGTATGGCTACACCTTC; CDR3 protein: CASSPPERYGYTF
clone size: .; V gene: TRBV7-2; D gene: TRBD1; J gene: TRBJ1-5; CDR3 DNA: TGTGCCATCAGCCACGGGACAGTTAATCAGCCCCAGCATTTT; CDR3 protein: CAISHGTVNQPQHF
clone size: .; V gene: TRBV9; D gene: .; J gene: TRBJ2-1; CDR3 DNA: TGTGCCAGCAGCGTCACTACGGCATCTAATAACAATGAGCAGTTCTTC; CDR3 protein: CASSVTTASNNNEQFF
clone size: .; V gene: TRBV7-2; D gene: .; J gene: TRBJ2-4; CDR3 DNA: TGTGCCAGCAGTTCGCGGGTGGGCACAAACATTCAGTACTTC; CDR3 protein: CASSSRVGTNIQYF
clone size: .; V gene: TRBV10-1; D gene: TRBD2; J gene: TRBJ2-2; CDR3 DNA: TGCGCCAGCAGTGGTTTTAGCGGGGGCCTGAACACCGGGGAGCTGTTTTTT; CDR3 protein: CASSGFSGGLNTGELFF
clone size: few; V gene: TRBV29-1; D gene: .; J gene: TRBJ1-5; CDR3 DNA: TGCAGCGTTGCTACAGGCAATCAGCCCCAGCATTTT; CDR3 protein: CSVATGNQPQHF
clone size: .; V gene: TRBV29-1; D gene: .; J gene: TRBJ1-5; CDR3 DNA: TGCAGCGTGATGGGGAATAGAGAGACCCAGCATTTT; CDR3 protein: CSVMGNRETQHF
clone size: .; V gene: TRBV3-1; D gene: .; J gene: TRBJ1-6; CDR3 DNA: TGTGCCAGCAGCCAAAATCAGAAGTCACCCCTCCACTTT; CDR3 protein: CASSQNQKSPLHF
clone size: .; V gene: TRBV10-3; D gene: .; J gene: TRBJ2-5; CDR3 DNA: TGTGCCATCAGCCCCGGATACGATCAAGAGTCCCAGTACTTC; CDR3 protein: CAISPGYDQESQYF
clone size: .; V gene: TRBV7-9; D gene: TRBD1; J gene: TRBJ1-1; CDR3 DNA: TGTGCCAGCAGCTTAGGGACAGGGGGGACCACTGAAGCTTTCTTT; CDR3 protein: CASSLGTGGTTEAFF
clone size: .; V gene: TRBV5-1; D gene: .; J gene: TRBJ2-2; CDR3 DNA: TGCGCCAGCAGCCCTTCAGGGGCCGTCGGGGAGCTGTTTTTT; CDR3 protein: CASSPSGAVGELFF
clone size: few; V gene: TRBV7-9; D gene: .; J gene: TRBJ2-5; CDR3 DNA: TGTGCCAGCAGCCGTACATTATTCGTAGGAGGAGAGACCCAGTACTTC; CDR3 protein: CASSRTLFVGGETQYF
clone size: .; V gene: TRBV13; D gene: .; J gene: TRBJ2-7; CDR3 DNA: TGTGCCAGCAGCACCCAGCTAACGGGGGAGCAGTACTTC; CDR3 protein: CASSTQLTGEQYF
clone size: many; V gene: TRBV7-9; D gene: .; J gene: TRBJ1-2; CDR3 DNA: TGTGCCAGCAGCACTGACACTAACTATGGCTACACCTTC; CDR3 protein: CASSTDTNYGYTF
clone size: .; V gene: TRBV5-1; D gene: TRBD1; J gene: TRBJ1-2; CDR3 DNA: TGCGCCAGCAGCCCTCGCTCGGGACAGGGGACCTATGGCTACACCTTC; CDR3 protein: CASSPRSGQGTYGYTF
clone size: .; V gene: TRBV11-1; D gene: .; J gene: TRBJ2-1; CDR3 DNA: TGTGCCAGCAGCTTAGCGGGAGGCCAAGAGACCCAGTTCTTC; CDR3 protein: CASSLAGGQETQFF
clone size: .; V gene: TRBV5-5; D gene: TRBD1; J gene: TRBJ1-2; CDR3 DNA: TGTGCCAGCAGACGACCGGGACAGGGTTTTGGCTACACCTTC; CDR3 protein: CASRRPGQGFGYTF
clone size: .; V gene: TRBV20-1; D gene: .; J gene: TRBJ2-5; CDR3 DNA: TGCAGTGCTGGGATCACAGGGAAATCTTTGTATGAGCAGTACTTC; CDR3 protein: CSAGITGKSLYEQYF
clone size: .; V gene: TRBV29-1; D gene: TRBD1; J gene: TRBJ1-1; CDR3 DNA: TGCAGCGTTGAGGTCAGGGGGAAGAACACTGAAGCTTTCTTT; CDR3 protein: CSVEVRGKNTEAFF
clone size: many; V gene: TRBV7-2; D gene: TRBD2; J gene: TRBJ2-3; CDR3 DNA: TGTGCCAGCACCTCAGCGGCTAGCGGAACAGATACGCAGTATTTT; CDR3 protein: CASTSAASGTDTQYF
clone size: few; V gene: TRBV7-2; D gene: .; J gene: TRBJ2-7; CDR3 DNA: TGTGCCAGCAGCCCCGTCGGGGTGGAGAACGAGCAGTACTTC; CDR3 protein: CASSPVGVENEQYF